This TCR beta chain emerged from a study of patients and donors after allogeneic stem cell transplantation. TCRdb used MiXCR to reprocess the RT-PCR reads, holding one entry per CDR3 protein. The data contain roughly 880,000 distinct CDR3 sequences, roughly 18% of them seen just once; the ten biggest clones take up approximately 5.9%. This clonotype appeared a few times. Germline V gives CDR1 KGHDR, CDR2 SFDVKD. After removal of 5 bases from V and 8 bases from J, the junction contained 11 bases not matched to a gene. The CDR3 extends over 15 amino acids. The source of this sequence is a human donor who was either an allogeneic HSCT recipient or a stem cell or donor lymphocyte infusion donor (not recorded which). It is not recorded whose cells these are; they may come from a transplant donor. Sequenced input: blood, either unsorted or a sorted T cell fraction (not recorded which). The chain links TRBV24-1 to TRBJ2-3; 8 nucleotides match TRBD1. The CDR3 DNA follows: TGTGCCACCAGTGGGACAGGGAGCATTTCAGGTACGCAGTATTTT. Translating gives CATSGTGSISGTQYF.